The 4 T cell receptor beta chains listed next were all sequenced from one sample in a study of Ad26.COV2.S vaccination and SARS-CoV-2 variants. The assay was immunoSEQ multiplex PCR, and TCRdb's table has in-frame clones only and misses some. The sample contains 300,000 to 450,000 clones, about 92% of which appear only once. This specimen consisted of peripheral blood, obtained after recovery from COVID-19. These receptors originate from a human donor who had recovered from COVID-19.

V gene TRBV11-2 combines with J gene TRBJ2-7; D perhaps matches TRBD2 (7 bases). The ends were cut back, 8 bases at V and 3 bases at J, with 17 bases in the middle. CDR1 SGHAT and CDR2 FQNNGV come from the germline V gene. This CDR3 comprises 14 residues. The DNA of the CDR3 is TGTGCCAGCTGGCGGGGGACAAAACACTACGAGCAGTACTTC. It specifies CASWRGTKHYEQYF.

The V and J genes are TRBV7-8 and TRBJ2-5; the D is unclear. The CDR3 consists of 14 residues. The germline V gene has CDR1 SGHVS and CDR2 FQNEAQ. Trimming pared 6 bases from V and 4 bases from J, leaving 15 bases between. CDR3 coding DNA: TGTGCCAGCAGTTTGACCGGACGAGGAGAGACCCAGTACTTC. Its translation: CASSLTGRGETQYF.

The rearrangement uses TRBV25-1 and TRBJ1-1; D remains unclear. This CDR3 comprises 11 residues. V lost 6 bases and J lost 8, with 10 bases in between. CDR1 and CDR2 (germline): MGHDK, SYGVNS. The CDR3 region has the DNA TGTGCCAGCAGGGATGCAGGCGAAGCTTTCTTT. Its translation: CASRDAGEAFF.

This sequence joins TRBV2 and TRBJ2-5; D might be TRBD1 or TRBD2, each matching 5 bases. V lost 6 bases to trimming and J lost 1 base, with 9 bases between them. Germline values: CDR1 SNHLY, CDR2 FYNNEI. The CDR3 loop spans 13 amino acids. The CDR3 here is CASSRDGQETQYF. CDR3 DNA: TGTGCCAGCAGCCGGGACGGCCAAGAGACCCAGTACTTC. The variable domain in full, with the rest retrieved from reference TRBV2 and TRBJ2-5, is EPEVTQTPSHQVTQMGQEVILRCVPISNHLYFYWYRQILGQKVEFLVSFYNNEISEKSEIFDDQFSVERPDGSNFTLKIRSTKLEDSAMYFCASSRDGQETQYFGPGTRLLVL.